These 12 T cell receptor beta chains share one sample of origin, sequenced in a study of Graves' ophthalmopathy and Graves' hyperthyroidism. RNA transcripts served as template for amplifying TCR beta CDR3 sequences. The authors performed first-round RT-PCR with HTBI primers and then a second-round multiplex PCR. TCRdb recomputed calls from the multiplex PCR reads with MiXCR, one row per CDR3 protein. The sample has over 450,000 distinct CDR3 sequences, roughly 14% seen once. Sample: blood. The receptors come from a woman in her twenties or thirties with Graves' ophthalmopathy.

Comments on this clonotype: The final CDR3 position lacks the conserved phenylalanine or tryptophan, pointing to a likely read error. J is TRBJ2-5 and V is TRBV11-2; possibly TRBD2 for D (6 bases). Trimming pared 0 bases from V and 5 bases from J, leaving 13 bases between. Germline V gene lookup returns CDR1 SGHAT and CDR2 FQNNGV. This CDR3 has 15 residues. CDR3 sequence reads: CASSLEVTSSETQYL. CDR3 DNA: TGTGCCAGCAGCTTAGAGGTCACTAGCTCGGAGACCCAGTACCTC.

This clonotype was recorded at least ten times. The chain links TRBV20-1 to TRBJ2-5, with TRBD2 identical over 10 bases. This CDR3 comprises 14 residues. Germline CDR1 and CDR2: DFQATT and SNEGSKA (reference sequence). V lost 3 bases to trimming and J lost 1 base; unmatched junction nucleotides: 2. The CDR3, as DNA: TGCAGTGCTAGTCAGCGGGAGGGCCAAGAGACCCAGTACTTC. Amino acids: CSASQREGQETQYF.

This clonotype was observed a handful of times. CDR3: CASSLGVGGNYEQYF. In DNA, the CDR3 is TGTGCCAGCAGCTTAGGCGTGGGGGGCAACTACGAGCAGTACTTC. The J gene is TRBJ2-7, the V gene TRBV11-2; D possibly uses TRBD1 or TRBD2 (6 bases each). This CDR3 has 15 amino acids. Germline lookup yields CDR1 SGHAT and CDR2 FQNNGV. V lost 1 base and J 3 bases, leaving 13 bases between the germline ends.

This clonotype appeared a few times. The chain carries TRBV30 and TRBJ2-2; TRBD2 aligns across 10 bases. Germline V gives CDR1 GTSNPN, CDR2 SVGIG (reference sequence). With 3 bases clipped from V and 4 bases from J, the junction kept 5 bases outside the gene matches. There are 15 residues in the CDR3. CDR3 region: CAWRGVAGGTGELFF. CDR3 in DNA: TGTGCCTGGAGGGGGGTAGCGGGGGGCACCGGGGAGCTGTTTTTT.

This clonotype was observed a handful of times. Sequence at one end of the junction differs from germline and may be a read error. CDR3 loop: CASSFRDRGYEQDF. DNA for the CDR3: TGTGCCAGCAGTTTTCGAGACAGGGGCTACGAGCAGGACTTC. The chain carries TRBV28 and TRBJ2-7; 8 bases map to TRBD1. The CDR3 consists of 14 residues. The V gene's germline CDR1 is MDHEN and CDR2 SYDVKM.

This clonotype has a count of ten or more. The chain is built from TRBV4-2 and TRBJ1-5, with D unresolved. Looked up from germline, CDR1 is LGHNA and CDR2 is YNFKEQ. This CDR3 has 14 amino acids. V gave up 0 bases and J gave up 7 bases, with 10 bases separating them. The CDR3 here is CASSQDIGWQPQHF. The CDR3 DNA reads TGTGCCAGCAGCCAAGATATCGGGTGGCAGCCCCAGCATTTT.

The J gene is TRBJ1-1, the V gene TRBV29-1; no firm D call. The length of the CDR3 is 13 residues. Germline loops: CDR1 SQVTM, CDR2 ANQGSEA. The V and J ends lost 3 bases and 3 bases respectively, with 11 bases between them. The CDR3 bases are TGCAGCGTTGAGTTCCGGGTGGACACTGAAGCTTTCTTT. Protein sequence: CSVEFRVDTEAFF.

Concerning this clonotype: A read error may explain this, as a much larger clone is one base away. The chain carries TRBV4-1 and TRBJ1-3, with TRBD1 identical over 9 bases. The germline CDR1 and CDR2 sequences are MGHRA and YSYEKL. The CDR3 contains 17 residues. The J segment lost 8 bases and the V segment lost 1 base, leaving 12 bases of the junction unmatched. The CDR3 DNA follows: TGCGCCAGCAGCCAAGTATGGGGGACAGGGACCGAATACACCATATATTTT. Translated, it gives CASSQVWGTGTEYTIYF.

This clonotype was detected many times. The chain is built from TRBV6-5 and TRBJ1-3; no clear D gene. V was cut by 5 bases and J by 2 bases, with 10 bases left in between. CDR1 MNHEY and CDR2 SVGAGI come from the germline V gene. This CDR3 is built from 14 residues. CDR3 coding DNA: TGTGCCAGCAGTCCGCCGTATCCTGGAAACACCATATATTTT. It yields the protein CASSPPYPGNTIYF.

This clonotype has ten or more counts. V gene TRBV20-1 combines with J gene TRBJ1-2; a possible D gene is TRBD1 (6 bases). With 1 base removed from V and 8 bases from J, the gap between germline ends came to 14 bases. The CDR3 contains 13 residues. Germline CDR1 is DFQATT and CDR2 is SNEGSKA (reference sequence). CDR3 amino acids: CSARAEGGWGYTF. CDR3 DNA sequence: TGCAGTGCTAGAGCAGAAGGGGGTTGGGGCTACACCTTC.

This clonotype has ten or more counts. The chain combines TRBV6-5 with TRBJ2-7, with D possibly TRBD1 on 6 matching bases. This CDR3 region has 15 residues. Germline V gene sequence: CDR1 MNHEY, CDR2 SVGAGI. The V gene lost 6 bases and the J gene lost 4 bases, with 19 bases spanning the gap. CDR3 sequence (DNA): TGTGCCAGCAGGTTCCGGGAACAGGGACGGTACGAGCAGTACTTC. It yields the protein CASRFREQGRYEQYF.

This clonotype has ten or more counts. The chain uses TRBV5-6 and TRBJ2-7; D ambiguous. Germline V gene sequence: CDR1 SGHDT, CDR2 YYEEEE. Trimming left V 0 bases short and J 6 bases short, with 7 bases between. This CDR3 spans 12 amino acids. The DNA of the CDR3 is TGTGCCAGCAGCTTGGTGAGATCCGAGCAGTACTTC. Its protein product is CASSLVRSEQYF. The variable domain in full, with the rest retrieved from reference TRBV5-6 and TRBJ2-7, is DAGVTQSPTHLIKTRGQQVTLRCSPKSGHDTVSWYQQALGQGPQFIFQYYEEEERQRGNFPDRFSGHQFPNYSSELNVNALLLGDSALYLCASSLVRSEQYFGPGTRLTVT.